Each of the 9 T cell receptor beta chains below was sequenced from the same sample in a study of blood T cell repertoires in COVID-19. TCRdb's table, derived via immunoSEQ multiplex PCR, lists solely in-frame clones and lacks some. This table has about 59,000 clones, about 70% appearing once. Sample: peripheral blood. Source of these receptors: a woman between 65 and 79 years old with acute or convalescent COVID-19.

V usage is TRBV6-5 and J usage is TRBJ1-1; D not certain. The CDR3 extends over 14 amino acids. V gave up 2 bases and J gave up 6 bases, with 13 bases separating them. Germline values: CDR1 MNHEY, CDR2 SVGAGI. In DNA form, the CDR3 reads TGTGCCAGCAGTTACGGCCCAAAGCGGGCTGAAGCTTTCTTT. This encodes CASSYGPKRAEAFF.

The chain combines TRBV19 with TRBJ1-2, with 8 bases matching TRBD1. In germline, CDR1 is LNHDA, CDR2 SQIVND (reference sequence). Trimming removed 5 bases from V and 6 bases from J; junction bases left unmatched: 8. CDR3 size: 14 residues. The CDR3 DNA is TGTGCCAGTAGTTCAATTGACAGGGGAAATGGCTACACCTTC. This encodes CASSSIDRGNGYTF.

This clone was counted only a few times. This chain joins TRBV19 and TRBJ2-1; tentatively, D is TRBD2 (5 bases). Germline V gene sequence: CDR1 LNHDA, CDR2 SQIVND (reference sequence). Trimming left V 6 bases short and J 0 bases short, with 9 bases between. The CDR3 consists of 14 residues. CDR3 bases: TGTGCCAGTAGCAAACGGGGCTCCTACAATGAGCAGTTCTTC. Protein product: CASSKRGSYNEQFF.

This clone was detected a few times. The rearrangement uses TRBV7-8 and TRBJ1-6; D is undetermined. V was shortened by 7 bases and J by 2 bases, with 15 bases between the two germline ends. The germline gives CDR1 SGHVS, CDR2 FQNEAQ. CDR3 length: 16 residues. CDR3 residues: CASTSAPTAYNSPLHF. As DNA, the CDR3 is TGTGCCAGCACCTCCGCCCCCACGGCCTATAATTCACCCCTCCACTTT.

The chain uses TRBV4-1 and TRBJ2-3; 9 bases are shared with TRBD2. The V segment lost 7 bases and the J segment 2 bases; nucleotides outside the gene matches: 7. The CDR3 totals 15 residues. CDR1 MGHRA and CDR2 YSYEKL come from the germline V gene. The CDR3 loop reads CASKPASGTTDTQYF. The CDR3, as DNA: TGCGCCAGCAAACCGGCTAGCGGGACCACAGATACGCAGTATTTT.

The chain links TRBV4-1 to TRBJ2-5, with 7 bases aligning to TRBD1. With V trimmed by 1 base and J by 2 bases, 7 bases remained unmatched. Germline-derived CDR1 and CDR2 are MGHRA and YSYEKL. This CDR3 comprises 16 residues. The CDR3 DNA follows: TGCGCCAGCAGCCAAGCGTTCGGCAGGGGGCAAGAGACCCAGTACTTC. Its translation: CASSQAFGRGQETQYF.

This chain links TRBV2 with TRBJ1-5; 11 positions agree with TRBD1. Germline CDR1 SNHLY, CDR2 FYNNEI. The J segment lost 9 bases and the V segment lost 6 bases, leaving 19 bases of the junction unmatched. This CDR3 is 18 amino acids long. The CDR3 DNA reads as TGTGCCAGCAGGCCCAGGGACAGGGGGAAAGACGGCGCGGGGCCCCAGCATTTT. Protein product: CASRPRDRGKDGAGPQHF.

The CDR3 nucleotides read TGTGCCAGCAGCCCGATAGGGGGATACAATGAGCAGTTCTTC. The encoded protein is CASSPIGGYNEQFF. The chain links TRBV6-6 to TRBJ2-1; weak D call: TRBD1 (6 bases). CDR1 is MNHNY, CDR2 SVGAGI, per germline (reference sequence). The V gene lost 6 bases and the J gene lost 4 bases, with 13 bases spanning the gap. This CDR3 is 14 amino acids long.

J is TRBJ2-5 and V is TRBV5-1; D uncertain. CDR3 length: 13 amino acids. The germline gives CDR1 SGHRS, CDR2 YFSETQ. V lost 0 bases and J lost 5, with 8 bases in between. The chain's CDR3 is CASSLGGEETQYF. CDR3 nucleotides: TGCGCCAGCAGCTTGGGAGGAGAGGAGACCCAGTACTTC. Full variable domain (remainder filled in from reference TRBV5-1 and TRBJ2-5): KAGVTQTPRYLIKTRGQQVTLSCSPISGHRSVSWYQQTPGQGLQFLFEYFSETQRNKGNFPGRFSGRQFSNSRSEMNVSTLELGDSALYLCASSLGGEETQYFGPGTRLLVL.